These 26 T cell receptor beta chains were sequenced from one sample in a study of technical replicates of blood from a handful of donors. Some clones are missing from TCRdb's copy, which holds only in-frame ones; the method was immunoSEQ multiplex PCR. The sample consists of approximately 70,000 clones, roughly 98% of them appearing once. Sequences were obtained from T cells isolated from PBMCs. These receptor sequences come from a human donor in good health.

This clone is a singleton in its sample. The DNA of the CDR3 is TGTGCCAGCAGCTTCTACGGTCCCAATTCACCCCTCCACTTT. This sequence encodes CASSFYGPNSPLHF. The chain employs TRBV7-8 and TRBJ1-6; D unclear. Germline assignment: CDR1 SGHVS and CDR2 FQNEAQ. The CDR3 is 14 residues long. V was pared by 3 bases and J by 7 bases, with 10 bases between.

The V call is TRBV7-9, the J call TRBJ2-7; D possibly corresponds to TRBD2 (6 bases). Germline V CDR1 and CDR2: SEHNR, FQNEAQ (reference sequence). CDR3 length equals 13 residues. V lost 5 bases, J lost 3 bases, and 11 bases lay in between. The CDR3 sequence: CASSPGGSYEQYF. The CDR3, as DNA: TGTGCCAGCAGCCCCGGGGGTAGCTACGAGCAGTACTTC.

The chain recombines TRBV5-5 with TRBJ2-2, with D tentatively TRBD1 (5 bases). Germline V lookup: CDR1 SGHKS, CDR2 YYEKEE (reference sequence). Trimming removed 4 bases from V and 4 bases from J, with 17 bases in between. The CDR3 covers 16 residues. CDR3 DNA sequence: TGTGCCAGCAGCCTTACAGGAATCGTCGGCACCGGGGAGCTGTTTTTT. Translation: CASSLTGIVGTGELFF.

The J gene is TRBJ1-4, the V gene TRBV5-6, with a tentative D call TRBD1 (5 bases). V was shortened by 3 bases and J by 0 bases, with 12 bases between the two germline ends. CDR1 and CDR2 (germline): SGHDT, YYEEEE. CDR3 length: 16 amino acids. CDR3 amino acids: CASSSPGLATNEKLFF. As DNA, the CDR3 is TGTGCCAGCAGCTCGCCAGGGCTTGCAACTAATGAAAAACTGTTTTTT.

J is TRBJ1-2 and V is TRBV6-5; 7 bases line up with TRBD1. Germline assignment: CDR1 MNHEY and CDR2 SVGAGI. The CDR3 length is 13 residues. V lost 6 bases to trimming and J lost 4 bases; unmatched junction nucleotides: 5. The CDR3 DNA is TGTGCCAGCAGCCCGAGGGGGCCCTATGGCTACACCTTC. Encoded protein: CASSPRGPYGYTF.

The genes are TRBV10-2 and TRBJ1-1, with TRBD1 as a possible D gene (5 bases). Trimming took 6 bases from V and 0 from J, leaving 11 bases between them. The CDR3 extends over 14 amino acids. Germline lookup yields CDR1 WSHSY and CDR2 SAAADI. CDR3 coding DNA: TGCGCCAGCAGAAAAGGGGAGGTGAACACTGAAGCTTTCTTT. Protein product: CASRKGEVNTEAFF.

The genes are TRBV6-5 and TRBJ2-7; D gene ambiguous. Germline assignment: CDR1 MNHEY and CDR2 SVGAGI. The germline V and J ends were trimmed by 2 bases and 5 bases, with 10 bases remaining between them. CDR3 size: 13 residues. The CDR3 spells CASSYAQIHEQYF. CDR3 nucleotide sequence: TGTGCCAGCAGTTACGCACAGATCCACGAGCAGTACTTC.

CDR3 sequence (DNA): TGTGCCAGGGGGGGGACTAGCGGGAGATACGAGCAGTACTTC. Translated: CARGGTSGRYEQYF. The chain combines TRBV2 with TRBJ2-7; the match to TRBD2 covers 14 bases. The germline CDR1 and CDR2 sequences are SNHLY and FYNNEI. This CDR3 is built from 14 residues. The V and J ends lost 9 bases and 4 bases, in that order; junction bases with no gene match: 5.

The CDR3 nucleotides read TGTGCCACCAGCATACCCCTAGGGGGTGACGGTGAAGCTTTCTTT. It specifies CATSIPLGGDGEAFF. The chain couples TRBV15 to TRBJ1-1; D possibly corresponds to TRBD1 (6 bases). The CDR3 has 15 residues. The V and J ends lost 4 bases and 7 bases respectively, with 19 bases between them. Germline V gene data show CDR1 as LNHNV and CDR2 as YYDKDF (reference sequence).

The DNA for the CDR3 is TGCGCCAGCAGCCCCGGGACTAGCTCCGATGAGCAGTTCTTC. Protein product: CASSPGTSSDEQFF. This chain links TRBV5-1 with TRBJ2-1; 9 bases fit TRBD2. The germline CDR1 and CDR2 sequences are SGHRS and YFSETQ. The CDR3 contains 14 residues. V gave up 4 bases and J gave up 8 bases; unmatched junction bases: 7.

The CDR3 is CASSQVGREGYTF. In DNA, the CDR3 is TGCGCCAGCAGTCAGGTAGGCCGCGAGGGCTACACCTTC. The rearrangement links TRBV4-1 to TRBJ1-2; no reliable D call. The CDR3 spans 13 residues. V was trimmed by 6 bases and J by 8 bases, leaving 16 bases between them. Per the germline V gene, CDR1 is MGHRA and CDR2 is YSYEKL.

This rearrangement joins TRBV19 to TRBJ2-2; TRBD2 is a possible D gene (6 bases). Trimming cost V 5 bases and J 0 bases, with 13 bases left between them. CDR1 and CDR2 (germline): LNHDA, SQIVND (reference sequence). The CDR3 contains 16 residues. CDR3 sequence reads: CASSVTGTSNTGELFF. In DNA form, the CDR3 reads TGTGCCAGTAGTGTAACCGGGACTTCGAACACCGGGGAGCTGTTTTTT.

J is TRBJ2-7 and V is TRBV5-1; TRBD2 matches at 10 bases. Germline lookup yields CDR1 SGHRS and CDR2 YFSETQ. V was clipped by 0 bases and J by 10 bases; unmatched bases: 10. The CDR3 is 15 residues long. The CDR3 reads CASSLVAGGDSKQYF. CDR3 DNA sequence: TGCGCCAGCAGCTTGGTAGCGGGAGGCGACTCGAAACAGTACTTC.

The chain couples TRBV7-9 to TRBJ2-7; perhaps TRBD2 as D (6 bases). CDR1 SEHNR and CDR2 FQNEAQ come from the germline V gene (reference sequence). This CDR3 is 12 amino acids long. Trimming stripped 0 bases from V and 11 bases from J, with 11 bases between. CDR3 bases: TGTGCCAGCAGCTTAGCCGGGGAGGAAAAGTACTTC. Encoded protein: CASSLAGEEKYF.

This rearrangement joins TRBV7-3 to TRBJ1-1, with unresolved D. CDR3 length: 17 amino acids. CDR1 SGHTA and CDR2 FQGTGA come from the germline V gene. V was cut by 1 base and J by 1 base, with 16 bases left in between. Here the CDR3 DNA reads TGTGCCAGCAGCTTAATTGGCCAGACCCCGGGGAACACTGAAGCTTTCTTT. Its protein product is CASSLIGQTPGNTEAFF.

The chain's CDR3 is CASTNTGYSYNEQFF. The DNA for the CDR3 is TGTGCCAGCACGAACACAGGGTACTCCTACAATGAGCAGTTCTTC. The chain links TRBV27 to TRBJ2-1; a possible D gene is TRBD1 (6 bases). CDR3 length: 15 residues. The V and J ends lost 7 bases and 0 bases respectively, with 13 bases between them. Germline loops: CDR1 MNHEY, CDR2 SMNVEV (reference sequence).

This chain uses TRBV30 with TRBJ2-5; 8 bases are a match to TRBD2. Germline CDR1 is GTSNPN and CDR2 is SVGIG (reference sequence). Trimming took 5 bases from V and 3 from J; bases not matched to a gene: 11. The CDR3 runs to 15 residues. CDR3 sequence (DNA): TGTGCCTGGTCGAATAGCGGGGAACTAAAAGAGACCCAGTACTTC. Translating gives CAWSNSGELKETQYF.

The J gene is TRBJ2-1, the V gene TRBV27, with 10 bases matching TRBD2. Germline lookup yields CDR1 MNHEY and CDR2 SMNVEV (reference sequence). This CDR3 spans 15 amino acids. V lost 3 bases, J lost 2 bases, and 1 base stayed unmatched. CDR3 sequence: CASSFGTSAYNEQFF. The CDR3, as DNA: TGTGCCAGCAGTTTTGGGACTAGCGCCTACAATGAGCAGTTCTTC.

The gene calls are TRBV19 and TRBJ1-2; possible D gene TRBD1, 6 bases. The germline V and J ends were trimmed by 8 bases and 0 bases, with 19 bases remaining between them. The CDR3 is made up of 16 amino acids. Per germline, CDR1 LNHDA and CDR2 SQIVND (reference sequence). Here the CDR3 reads CASHDRIRGANYGYTF. CDR3 DNA sequence: TGTGCCAGTCATGACAGGATCCGTGGCGCTAACTATGGCTACACCTTC.

As to this clone: This sample also contains other DNA sequences that code for the same CDR3. The chain joins TRBV9 to TRBJ1-2; 8 bases align to TRBD1. Germline trimming cut 2 bases from V and 1 base from J; bases unmatched to any gene: 4. This CDR3 spans 15 amino acids. Germline assignment: CDR1 SGDLS and CDR2 YYNGEE. In DNA form, the CDR3 reads TGTGCCAGCAGCGTCGGACAGGGCTTTAACTATGGCTACACCTTC. Translated: CASSVGQGFNYGYTF.

The chain uses TRBV7-9 and TRBJ2-7; 8 positions match TRBD1. With 3 bases clipped from V and 4 bases from J, the junction kept 5 bases outside the gene matches. CDR1 is SEHNR, CDR2 FQNEAQ, per germline (reference sequence). The CDR3 covers 14 residues. CDR3 amino acids: CASSFGQGRYEQYF. The CDR3 DNA is TGTGCCAGCAGCTTCGGACAGGGAAGGTACGAGCAGTACTTC.

This chain links TRBV5-1 with TRBJ1-1, with D unclear. Germline V gene data show CDR1 as SGHRS and CDR2 as YFSETQ. CDR3 length: 14 amino acids. V was trimmed by 2 bases and J by 5 bases, leaving 13 bases between them. Here the CDR3 DNA reads TGCGCCAGCAGCTTTGATACAGAGTCGACTGAAGCTTTCTTT. Translating gives CASSFDTESTEAFF.

The chain has TRBV5-4 and TRBJ1-2, with no clear D. This CDR3 contains 13 residues. The germline CDR1 and CDR2 sequences are SGHNT and YYREEE (reference sequence). V was trimmed by 1 base and J by 8 bases, leaving 12 bases between them. CDR3 nucleotide sequence: TGTGCCAGCAGCTTGATCGGGGAGAGGGGCTACACCTTC. This encodes CASSLIGERGYTF.

The rearrangement uses TRBV10-1 and TRBJ1-1; D is unclear. The ends were cut back, 6 bases at V and 4 bases at J, with 15 bases in the middle. The germline V gene encodes CDR1 WNHNN and CDR2 SYGVQD (reference sequence). CDR3 size: 14 residues. The CDR3 reads CASRGGRTATEAFF. The CDR3 coding sequence is TGCGCCAGCAGGGGAGGAAGGACGGCCACTGAAGCTTTCTTT.

The rearrangement joins TRBV7-8 to TRBJ1-5; 10 bases align to TRBD1. The V and J ends lost 6 bases and 4 bases, in that order; junction bases with no gene match: 18. The CDR3 totals 19 residues. Germline V gives CDR1 SGHVS, CDR2 FQNEAQ. CDR3 bases: TGTGCCAGCAGAGCCCGTCCACGACAGGGGGCGTTCGAAAATCAGCCCCAGCATTTT. Its protein product is CASRARPRQGAFENQPQHF.

This CDR3 reads CASLTGARGSAGTQYF. The CDR3 nucleotides read TGTGCCAGTCTGACAGGGGCGAGAGGGTCCGCAGGGACCCAGTACTTC. The chain recombines TRBV2 with TRBJ2-5; 8 bases fit TRBD1. The CDR3 spans 16 residues. J lost 7 bases, V lost 9 bases, and 19 bases had no gene match. CDR1 and CDR2 (germline): SNHLY, FYNNEI.